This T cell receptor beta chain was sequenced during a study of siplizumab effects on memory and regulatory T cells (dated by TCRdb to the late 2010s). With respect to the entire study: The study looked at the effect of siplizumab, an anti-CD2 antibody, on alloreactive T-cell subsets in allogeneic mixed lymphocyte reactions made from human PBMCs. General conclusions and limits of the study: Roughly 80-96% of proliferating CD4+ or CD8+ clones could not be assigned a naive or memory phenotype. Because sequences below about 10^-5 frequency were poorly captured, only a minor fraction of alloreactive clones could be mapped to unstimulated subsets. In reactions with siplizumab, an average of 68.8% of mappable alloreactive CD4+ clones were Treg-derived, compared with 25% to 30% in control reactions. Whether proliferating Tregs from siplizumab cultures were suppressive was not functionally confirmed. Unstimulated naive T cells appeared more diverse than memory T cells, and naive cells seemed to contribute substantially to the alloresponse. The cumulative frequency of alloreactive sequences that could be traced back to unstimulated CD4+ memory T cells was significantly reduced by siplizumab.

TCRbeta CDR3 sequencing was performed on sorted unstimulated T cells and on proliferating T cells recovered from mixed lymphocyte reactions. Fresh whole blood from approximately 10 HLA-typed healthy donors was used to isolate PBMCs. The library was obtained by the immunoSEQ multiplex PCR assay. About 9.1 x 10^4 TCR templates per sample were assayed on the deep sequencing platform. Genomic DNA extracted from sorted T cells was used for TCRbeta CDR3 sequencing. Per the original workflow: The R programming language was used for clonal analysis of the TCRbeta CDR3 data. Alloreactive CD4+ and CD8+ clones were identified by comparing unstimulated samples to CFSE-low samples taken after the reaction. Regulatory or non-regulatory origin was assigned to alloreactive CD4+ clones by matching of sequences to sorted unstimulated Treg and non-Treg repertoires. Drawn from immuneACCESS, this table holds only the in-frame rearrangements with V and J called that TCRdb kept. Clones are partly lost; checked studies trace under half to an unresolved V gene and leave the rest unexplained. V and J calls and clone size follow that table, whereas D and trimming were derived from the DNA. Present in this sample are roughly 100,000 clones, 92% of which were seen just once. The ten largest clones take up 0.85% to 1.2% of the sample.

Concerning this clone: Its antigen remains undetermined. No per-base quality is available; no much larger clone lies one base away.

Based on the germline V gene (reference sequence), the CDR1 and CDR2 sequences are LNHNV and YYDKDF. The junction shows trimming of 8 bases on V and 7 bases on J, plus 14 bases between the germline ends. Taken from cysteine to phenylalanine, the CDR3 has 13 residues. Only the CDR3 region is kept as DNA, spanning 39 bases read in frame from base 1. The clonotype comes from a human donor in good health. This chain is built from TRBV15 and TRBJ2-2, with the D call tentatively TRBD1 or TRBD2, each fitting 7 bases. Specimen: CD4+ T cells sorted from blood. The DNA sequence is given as TGTGCCACCGGGGAGGGGGCAATCGGGGAGCTGTTTTTT. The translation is CATGEGAIGELFF. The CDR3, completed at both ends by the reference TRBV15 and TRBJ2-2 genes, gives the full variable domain DAMVIQNPRYQVTQFGKPVTLSCSQTLNHNVMYWYQQKSSQAPKLLFHYYDKDFNNEADTPDNFQSRRPNTSFCFLDIRSPGLGDTAMYLCATGEGAIGELFFGEGSRLTVL.